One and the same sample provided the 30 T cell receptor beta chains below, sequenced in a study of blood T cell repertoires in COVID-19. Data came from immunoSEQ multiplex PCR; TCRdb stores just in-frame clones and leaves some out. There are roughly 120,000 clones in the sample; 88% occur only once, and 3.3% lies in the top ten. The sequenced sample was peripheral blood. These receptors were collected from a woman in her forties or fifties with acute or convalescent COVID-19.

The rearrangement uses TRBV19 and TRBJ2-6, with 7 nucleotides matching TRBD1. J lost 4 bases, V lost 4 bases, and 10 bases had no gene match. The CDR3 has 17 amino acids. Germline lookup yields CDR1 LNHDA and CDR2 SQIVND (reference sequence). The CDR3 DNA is TGTGCCAGTAGTAGGACAGGTGTTGGCTCAGGGGCCAACGTCCTGACTTTC. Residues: CASSRTGVGSGANVLTF. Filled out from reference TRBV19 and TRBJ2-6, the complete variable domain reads DGGITQSPKYLFRKEGQNVTLSCEQNLNHDAMYWYRQDPGQGLRLIYYSQIVNDFQKGDIAEGYSVSREKKESFPLTVTSAQKNPTAFYLCASSRTGVGSGANVLTFGAGSRLTVL.

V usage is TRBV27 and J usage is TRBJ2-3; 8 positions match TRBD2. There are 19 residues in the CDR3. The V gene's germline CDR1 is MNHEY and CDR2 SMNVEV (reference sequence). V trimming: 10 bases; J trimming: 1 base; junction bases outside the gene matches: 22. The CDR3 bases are TGTGCCAAGCGGACGGGACTAGTGGTGGGCGTTCACCGCACAGATACGCAGTATTTT. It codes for CAKRTGLVVGVHRTDTQYF.

CDR3 protein: CAWTLSGANVLTF. CDR3 DNA: TGTGCCTGGACCCTATCTGGGGCCAACGTCCTGACTTTC. The rearrangement joins TRBV30 to TRBJ2-6; D is undetermined. The germline V gene has CDR1 GTSNPN and CDR2 SVGIG (reference sequence). The CDR3 runs to 13 residues. Between the trimmed V and J ends, which lost 4 bases and 1 base, there was a span of 5 bases.

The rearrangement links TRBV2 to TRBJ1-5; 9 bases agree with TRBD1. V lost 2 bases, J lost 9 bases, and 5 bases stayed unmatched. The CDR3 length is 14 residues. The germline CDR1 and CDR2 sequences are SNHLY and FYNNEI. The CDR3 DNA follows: TGTGCCAGCAGTGAATTGACAGGGGGTGGGCCCCAGCATTTT. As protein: CASSELTGGGPQHF.

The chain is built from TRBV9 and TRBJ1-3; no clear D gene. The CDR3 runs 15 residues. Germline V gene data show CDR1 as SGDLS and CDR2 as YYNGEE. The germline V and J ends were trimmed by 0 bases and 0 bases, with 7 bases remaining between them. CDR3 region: CASSVGGSSGNTIYF. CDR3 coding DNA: TGTGCCAGCAGCGTAGGAGGCTCCTCTGGAAACACCATATATTTT.

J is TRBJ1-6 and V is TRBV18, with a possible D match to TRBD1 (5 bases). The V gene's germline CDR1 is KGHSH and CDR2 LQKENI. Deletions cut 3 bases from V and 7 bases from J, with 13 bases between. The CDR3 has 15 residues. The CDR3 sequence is CASSPGGGANSPLHF. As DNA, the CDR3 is TGTGCCAGCTCACCGGGCGGAGGGGCAAATTCACCCCTCCACTTT.

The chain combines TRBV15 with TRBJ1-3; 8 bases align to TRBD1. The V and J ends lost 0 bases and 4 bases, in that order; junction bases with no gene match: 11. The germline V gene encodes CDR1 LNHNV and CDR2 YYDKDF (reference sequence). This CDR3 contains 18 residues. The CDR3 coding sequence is TGTGCCACCAGCAGAGATCGCCCAAGGGACAGGAAGGGAAACACCATATATTTT. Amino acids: CATSRDRPRDRKGNTIYF.

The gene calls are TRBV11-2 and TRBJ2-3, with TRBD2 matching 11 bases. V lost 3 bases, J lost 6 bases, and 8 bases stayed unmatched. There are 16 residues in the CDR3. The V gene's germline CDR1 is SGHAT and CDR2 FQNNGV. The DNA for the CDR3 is TGTGCCAGCAGCTTGTTAGCGGGAGGGCTCCTCGATACGCAGTATTTT. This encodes CASSLLAGGLLDTQYF.

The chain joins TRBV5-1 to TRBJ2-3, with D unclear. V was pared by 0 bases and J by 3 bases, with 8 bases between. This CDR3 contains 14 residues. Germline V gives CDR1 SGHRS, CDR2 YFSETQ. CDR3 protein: CASSLELDTDTQYF. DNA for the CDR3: TGCGCCAGCAGCTTGGAGCTAGATACAGATACGCAGTATTTT.

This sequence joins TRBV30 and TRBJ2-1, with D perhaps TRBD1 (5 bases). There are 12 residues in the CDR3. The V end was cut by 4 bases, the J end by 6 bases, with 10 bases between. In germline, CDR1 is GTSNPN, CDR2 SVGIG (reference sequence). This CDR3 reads CAWTNTGNEQFF. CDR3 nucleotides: TGTGCCTGGACAAATACAGGCAATGAGCAGTTCTTC. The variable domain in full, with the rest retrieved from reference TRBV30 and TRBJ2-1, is SQTIHQWPATLVQPVGSPLSLECTVEGTSNPNLYWYRQAAGRGLQLLFYSVGIGQISSEVPQNLSASRPQDRQFILSSKKLLLSDSGFYLCAWTNTGNEQFFGPGTRLTVL.

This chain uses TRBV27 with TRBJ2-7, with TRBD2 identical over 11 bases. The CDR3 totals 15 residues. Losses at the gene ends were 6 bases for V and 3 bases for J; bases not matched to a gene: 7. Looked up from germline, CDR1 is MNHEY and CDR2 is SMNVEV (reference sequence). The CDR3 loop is CASRRTSGRLYEQYF. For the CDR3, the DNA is TGTGCCAGCAGGCGCACTAGCGGGAGACTCTACGAGCAGTACTTC.

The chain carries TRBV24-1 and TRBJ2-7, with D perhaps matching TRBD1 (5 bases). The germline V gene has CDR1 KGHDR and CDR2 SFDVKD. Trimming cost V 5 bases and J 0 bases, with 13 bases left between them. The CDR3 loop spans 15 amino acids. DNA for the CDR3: TGTGCCACCAGTGCCACCGGCACAGGCTCCTACGAGCAGTACTTC. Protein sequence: CATSATGTGSYEQYF.

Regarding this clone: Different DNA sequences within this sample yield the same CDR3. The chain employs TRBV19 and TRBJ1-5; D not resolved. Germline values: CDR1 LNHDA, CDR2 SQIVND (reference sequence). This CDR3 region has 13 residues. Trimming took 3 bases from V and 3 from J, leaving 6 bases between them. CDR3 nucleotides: TGTGCCAGTAGTATTCCCTCCAATCAGCCCCAGCATTTT. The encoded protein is CASSIPSNQPQHF.

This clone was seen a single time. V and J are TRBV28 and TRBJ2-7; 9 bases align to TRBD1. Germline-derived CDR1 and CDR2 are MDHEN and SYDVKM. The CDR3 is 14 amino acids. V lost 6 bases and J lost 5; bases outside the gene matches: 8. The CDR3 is CASRTGTGSHEQYF. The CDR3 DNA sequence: TGTGCCAGCAGGACCGGGACAGGGAGCCACGAGCAGTACTTC.

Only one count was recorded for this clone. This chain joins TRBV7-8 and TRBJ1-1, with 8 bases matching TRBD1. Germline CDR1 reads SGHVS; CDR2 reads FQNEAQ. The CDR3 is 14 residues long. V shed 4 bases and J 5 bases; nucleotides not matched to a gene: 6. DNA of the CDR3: TGTGCCAGCAGCTCCAGGGGGCGGCGAACTGAAGCTTTCTTT. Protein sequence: CASSSRGRRTEAFF.

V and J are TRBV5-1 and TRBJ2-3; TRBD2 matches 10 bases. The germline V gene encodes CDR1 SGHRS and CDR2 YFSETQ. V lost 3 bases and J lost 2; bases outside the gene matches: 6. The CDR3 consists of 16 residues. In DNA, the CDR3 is TGCGCCAGCAGCTCCCACCTAGCGGGAGTCACAGATACGCAGTATTTT. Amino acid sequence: CASSSHLAGVTDTQYF.

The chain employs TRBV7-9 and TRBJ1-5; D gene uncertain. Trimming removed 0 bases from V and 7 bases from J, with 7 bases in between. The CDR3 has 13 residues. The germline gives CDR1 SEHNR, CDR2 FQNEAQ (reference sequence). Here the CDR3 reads CASSLAMSQPQHF. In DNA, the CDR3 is TGTGCCAGCAGCTTAGCGATGAGCCAGCCCCAGCATTTT.

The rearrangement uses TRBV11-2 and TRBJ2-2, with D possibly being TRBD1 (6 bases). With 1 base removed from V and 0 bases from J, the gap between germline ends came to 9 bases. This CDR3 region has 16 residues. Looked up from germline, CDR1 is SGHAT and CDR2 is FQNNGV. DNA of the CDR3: TGTGCCAGCAGCTTAGCCGGGACAACGAACACCGGGGAGCTGTTTTTT. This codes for CASSLAGTTNTGELFF.

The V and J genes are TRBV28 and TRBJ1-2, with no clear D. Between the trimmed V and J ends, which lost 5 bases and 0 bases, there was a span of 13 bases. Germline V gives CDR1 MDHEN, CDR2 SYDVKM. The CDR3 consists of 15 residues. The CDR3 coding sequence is TGTGCCAGCAGTCCCGGCCAGGCGTCTAACTATGGCTACACCTTC. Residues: CASSPGQASNYGYTF.

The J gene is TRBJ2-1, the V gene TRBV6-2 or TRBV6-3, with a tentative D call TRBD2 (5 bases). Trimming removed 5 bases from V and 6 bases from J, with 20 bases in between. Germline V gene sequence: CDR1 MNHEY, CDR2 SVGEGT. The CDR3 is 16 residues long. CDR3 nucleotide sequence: TGTGCCAGCAGTCATACGGGGTCCCGTAAGCTCAATGAGCAGTTCTTC. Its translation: CASSHTGSRKLNEQFF.

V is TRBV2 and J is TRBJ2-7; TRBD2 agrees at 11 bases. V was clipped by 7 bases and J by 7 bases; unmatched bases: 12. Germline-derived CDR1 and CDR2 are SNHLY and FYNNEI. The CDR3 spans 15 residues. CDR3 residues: CASKGLAATGAEQYF. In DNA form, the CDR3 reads TGTGCCAGCAAGGGACTAGCGGCAACGGGGGCAGAGCAGTACTTC.

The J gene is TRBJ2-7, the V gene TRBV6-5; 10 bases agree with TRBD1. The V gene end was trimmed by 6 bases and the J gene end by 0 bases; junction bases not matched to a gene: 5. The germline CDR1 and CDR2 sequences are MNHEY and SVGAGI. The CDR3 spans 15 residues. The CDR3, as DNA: TGTGCCAGCAGGACCGGGACAGGGGTCTCCTACGAGCAGTACTTC. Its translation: CASRTGTGVSYEQYF.

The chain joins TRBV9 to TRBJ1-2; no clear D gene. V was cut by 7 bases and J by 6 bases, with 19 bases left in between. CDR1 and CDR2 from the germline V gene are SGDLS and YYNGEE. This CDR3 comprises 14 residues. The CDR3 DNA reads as TGTGCCAGCTGCCCCCCTCTCCGATTAGATGGCTACACCTTC. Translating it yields CASCPPLRLDGYTF.

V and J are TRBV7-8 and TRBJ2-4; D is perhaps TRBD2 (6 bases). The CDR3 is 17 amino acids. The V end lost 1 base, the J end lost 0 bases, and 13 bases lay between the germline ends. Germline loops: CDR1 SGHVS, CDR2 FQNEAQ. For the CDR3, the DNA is TGTGCCAGCAGCTTAGGGGACTGGAGTTTAGCCAAAAACATTCAGTACTTC. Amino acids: CASSLGDWSLAKNIQYF.

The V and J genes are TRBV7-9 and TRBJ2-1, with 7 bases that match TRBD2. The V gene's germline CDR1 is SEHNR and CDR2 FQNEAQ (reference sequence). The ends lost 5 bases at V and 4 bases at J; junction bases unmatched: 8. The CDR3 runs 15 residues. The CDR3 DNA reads TGTGCCAGCAGCGTCAATGGGGGGGTTTACAATGAGCAGTTCTTC. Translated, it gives CASSVNGGVYNEQFF.

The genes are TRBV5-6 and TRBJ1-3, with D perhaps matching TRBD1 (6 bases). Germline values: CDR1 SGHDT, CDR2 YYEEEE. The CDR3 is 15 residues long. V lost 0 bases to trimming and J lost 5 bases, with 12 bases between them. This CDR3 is CASSLDRERRNTIYF. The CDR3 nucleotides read TGTGCCAGCAGCTTGGACAGGGAGAGGAGAAACACCATATATTTT. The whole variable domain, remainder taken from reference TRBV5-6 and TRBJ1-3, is DAGVTQSPTHLIKTRGQQVTLRCSPKSGHDTVSWYQQALGQGPQFIFQYYEEEERQRGNFPDRFSGHQFPNYSSELNVNALLLGDSALYLCASSLDRERRNTIYFGEGSWLTVV.

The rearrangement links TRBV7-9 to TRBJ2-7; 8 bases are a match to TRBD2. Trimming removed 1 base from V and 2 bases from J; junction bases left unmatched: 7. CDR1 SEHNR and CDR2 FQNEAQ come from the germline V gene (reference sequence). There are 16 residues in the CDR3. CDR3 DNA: TGTGCCAGCAGCTTAGGATTAGCGGGAACAGCCTACGAGCAGTACTTC. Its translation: CASSLGLAGTAYEQYF.

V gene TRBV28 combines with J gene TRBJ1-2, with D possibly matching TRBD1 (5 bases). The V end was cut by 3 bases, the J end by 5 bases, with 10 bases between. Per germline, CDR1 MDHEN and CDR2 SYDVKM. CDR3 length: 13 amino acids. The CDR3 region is CASSFARAYGYTF. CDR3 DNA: TGTGCCAGCAGTTTTGCCAGGGCATATGGCTACACCTTC.

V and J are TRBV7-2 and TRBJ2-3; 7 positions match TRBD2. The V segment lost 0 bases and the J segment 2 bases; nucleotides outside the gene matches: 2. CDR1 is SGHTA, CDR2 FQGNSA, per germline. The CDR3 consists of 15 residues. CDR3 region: CASSLAGGTTDTQYF. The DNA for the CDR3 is TGTGCCAGCAGCTTAGCGGGAGGGACCACAGATACGCAGTATTTT.

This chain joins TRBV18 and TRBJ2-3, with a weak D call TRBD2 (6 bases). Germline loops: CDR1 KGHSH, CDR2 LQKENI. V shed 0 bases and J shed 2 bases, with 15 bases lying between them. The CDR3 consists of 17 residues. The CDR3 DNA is TGTGCCAGCTCACCACCGAGGTTAGCGGACAACACAGATACGCAGTATTTT. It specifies CASSPPRLADNTDTQYF.